The text below deals with one T cell receptor beta chain. The gene symbols are mouse symbols. The read terminates 1 residue before the CDR3 end, so the remaining end is supplied by the germline J gene. This record comes from a study of tissue T cells after allogeneic stem cell transplantation. The time point: mouse harvest day 7 after allogeneic transplant. Tail vein injection delivered 10^7 T-cell-depleted bone marrow cells and 10^6 splenic CD5+ T cells. Trimming took 5 bases from V and 0 from J, leaving 9 bases between them. Germline lookup yields CDR1 SNHLY and CDR2 FYNGKV (reference sequence). The CDR3 runs 14 residues. Survey-depth TCRbeta CDR3 sequencing reported V/J genes and productive frequencies. Data came from immunoSEQ multiplex PCR; TCRdb stores just in-frame clones and leaves some out. The sample has 6,400 or so clones, around 50% seen once.

This receptor was identified in a female BALB/c mouse given C57BL/6 T cells with graft-versus-host disease after an allogeneic hematopoietic cell transplant. The V gene is TRBV3, the J gene TRBJ2-4; no clear D gene. Sequencing was performed on lymph node tissue. The CDR3 loop is CASSPLASQNTLYF. CDR3 DNA, as far as it was read: TGTGCCAGCAGCCCCTTAGCTAGTCAAAACACCTTGTAC. Supplemented by reference TRBV3 and TRBJ2-4, the full variable domain reads GPKVLQIPSHQIIDMGQMVTLNCDPVSNHLYFYWYKQILGQQMEFLVNFYNGKVMEKSKLFKDQFSVERPDGSYFTLKIQPTALEDSAVYFCASSPLASQNTLYFGAGTRLSVL.